The T cell receptor (beta chain) under discussion was sequenced for a study of somatic mutations in cytotoxic T cells in rheumatoid arthritis (dated by TCRdb to about 2017). For context, the study as a whole: Right after diagnosis and prior to the start of any treatment, less than 35 ml EDTA of peripheral blood was drawn from patients. Patient and control groups had essentially identical median ages. TCRB deep sequencing covered about 60 patients with rheumatoid arthritis along with 20 healthy controls. The study asked whether expanded CD8+ T-cell clones in newly diagnosed, untreated rheumatoid arthritis carry somatic mutations, and used TCRB deep sequencing to characterize clonality. Some V beta antibody-stained T-cell populations were flow-sorted on a FACSAria II or Sony SH800 at nearly 100% purity, and sorted V beta1+ cells also underwent TCRB sequencing. General conclusions and limits of the study: The slight TRBV07 underrepresentation in patients was not adjusted for multiple comparisons. The expanded CD8+ clones had unknown antigen targets, and not appearing in virus-specific databases did not rule out that they were virus-specific. CD8+ T-cell clonality did not differ significantly between rheumatoid arthritis patients and age-matched healthy controls. An increase of CD8+ clonality with age was seen in patients (Spearman r ~ 0.46) but not in healthy controls. In about an eighth of the 65 patients, more than 20% of CD8+ cells belonged to the largest CD8+ clone, while several identical CD8+ TCRB sequences were shared between blood and synovial fluid.

Only a few counts were recorded for this clone. The clone's antigen remains unknown. Per-nucleotide qualities are absent, and no much larger clonotype sits a single base away. Genomic DNA underwent TCRB CDR3 sequencing using the immunoSEQ assay. The study's own analysis went as follows. Only a few patient CD8+ clones larger than 1% matched published virus-specific TCRB sequences when compared against them. The analyses included only productive TCRB rearrangements. Clonality was expressed as a Shannon entropy-based productive clonality index, with each clone defined by a unique TCRB CDR3 sequence. Repertoire overlap between two samples was calculated from the template counts of each clone relative to total templates per sample. Flow cytometry-measured V-gene usage correlated with V-gene usage from TCRB sequencing, with a Spearman r of 0.61. TCRdb stores this immuneACCESS table with in-frame sequences only. Part of the clones is absent; in the studies checked, under half of the shortfall reflects unresolved V genes, and no reason is known for the rest. V and J calls plus clone size are reproduced from that table; the DNA served to infer D and trimming. For this sample there are more than 13,000 clones; approximately 77% appear just once. The ten largest clones represent more than 9% of the sample.

On an AutoMACS, CD4+ and CD8+ cells were isolated via positive magnetic bead selection, and their purity was verified by flow cytometry. Clonal expansions were first screened by flow cytometry with a TCR V beta antibody panel, then characterized by TCRB deep sequencing of sorted CD8+ fractions. Ficoll-Paque PLUS density gradient separation was used to isolate peripheral blood mononuclear cells. DNA was extracted from CD4-enriched, CD8-enriched or PBMC samples with Nucleospin Tissue or Tissue XS kits and quantified with a Qubit 2.0 fluorometer. The CDR3 measures 13 amino acids from cysteine to phenylalanine. Kept here is only the CDR3 DNA, which spans 39 bases and is read in frame from base 1. V is clipped by 3 bases and J by 10 bases, and the sequence between their germline boundaries is 15 bases long. The germline V gene (reference sequence) specifies LNHDA as CDR1 and SQIVND as CDR2.

The sequence came from an adult with rheumatoid arthritis. The sample was CD8+ T cells sorted from blood. The chain uses TRBV19 and TRBJ1-2; the D gene is unclear. At the DNA level, the sequence is TGTGCCAGTAGTATTGGGAGCACTCCCGACTACACCTTC. This is translated as CASSIGSTPDYTF.